The 16 T cell receptor beta chains below come from one sample, sequenced in a study of monozygotic twins with inflammatory bowel disease. Following a re-call of the 5' RACE reads, TCRdb has one entry per CDR3 protein and lacks DNA. The listing contains approximately 400,000 distinct CDR3 sequences. Sequencing was carried out using blood. These receptors were collected from a human donor with ulcerative colitis or Crohn's disease, or a healthy co-twin of an affected twin (not recorded which).

V and J are TRBV18 and TRBJ2-3; the D gene TCRdb calls, TRBD1, cannot be checked with no DNA. Germline lookup yields CDR1 KGHSH and CDR2 LQKENI. The CDR3 runs 17 residues. CDR3 protein: CASSPPLSPGGSDTQYF.

The rearrangement joins TRBV11-2 to TRBJ2-2; as DNA is missing, the TRBD1 call by TCRdb cannot be tested. CDR1 and CDR2 from the germline V gene are SGHAT and FQNNGV. The CDR3 consists of 21 residues. CDR3 sequence: CASSLLGGGFTISANTGELFF.

CDR3 loop: CASSLIGQGASPQHF. The V call is TRBV12-3 or TRBV12-4, the J call TRBJ1-5; the D gene TCRdb calls, TRBD1, cannot be checked with no DNA. The CDR3 runs to 15 residues.

The chain recombines TRBV18 with TRBJ2-2. The length of the CDR3 is 15 residues. Germline values: CDR1 KGHSH, CDR2 LQKENI. Here the CDR3 reads CASSTGTFPSGELFF.

The chain has TRBV2 and TRBJ2-7; TCRdb outputs TRBD1, but without DNA this stays unchecked. Germline V gives CDR1 SNHLY, CDR2 FYNNEI. This CDR3 has 14 residues. CDR3 region: CASSGDRASYEQYF.

The chain recombines TRBV20-1 with TRBJ2-3; TCRdb names TRBD2, which stays unverified in the absence of DNA. The CDR3 covers 11 residues. Germline assignment: CDR1 DFQATT and CDR2 SNEGSKA (reference sequence). The CDR3 spells CSATRANTQYF.

This chain connects TRBV4-1 to TRBJ2-5. The CDR3 runs 13 residues. The germline gives CDR1 MGHRA, CDR2 YSYEKL. The CDR3 loop is CASSQKEKETQYF.

The chain joins TRBV4-2 to TRBJ1-4; without DNA, the TCRdb call of TRBD1 cannot be checked. The CDR3 covers 18 residues. CDR1 and CDR2 (germline): LGHNA, YNFKEQ. The CDR3 is CASSQERRGGATNEKLFF.

This chain uses TRBV27 with TRBJ2-1; there is no DNA to check the TCRdb D call of TRBD2. The CDR3 spans 15 residues. CDR1 is MNHEY, CDR2 SMNVEV, per germline (reference sequence). The CDR3 sequence is CASGTGTVARGEQFF.

The rearrangement links TRBV20-1 to TRBJ1-5; the TCRdb D gene call, TRBD1, has no DNA to confirm it. Germline lookup yields CDR1 DFQATT and CDR2 SNEGSKA (reference sequence). The CDR3 contains 14 residues. The CDR3 protein is CSAPGGDGNQPQHF.

This chain joins TRBV5-1 and TRBJ2-1; without DNA, the TCRdb call of TRBD2 cannot be checked. The CDR3 has 18 amino acids. Per the germline V gene, CDR1 is SGHRS and CDR2 is YFSETQ. The CDR3 protein is CASTLEARPSHSYNEQFF.

This sequence joins TRBV2 and TRBJ1-1; TCRdb outputs TRBD1, but without DNA this stays unchecked. This CDR3 comprises 18 residues. Germline V CDR1 and CDR2: SNHLY, FYNNEI. The CDR3 reads CASSEATQGIPLSTEAFF.

This sequence joins TRBV4-1 and TRBJ2-4; the D call of TRBD2 rests on TCRdb alone, since no DNA is present to check it. This CDR3 has 16 residues. Germline V gene lookup returns CDR1 MGHRA and CDR2 YSYEKL. The CDR3: CASSQGRAFGKNMQYF.

The CDR3 sequence: CSVSRGPSQETQYF. The V and J genes are TRBV29-1 and TRBJ2-5; absent DNA, TCRdb's TRBD1 call cannot be checked. CDR3 length equals 14 residues. From germline, CDR1 is SQVTM and CDR2 ANQGSEA.

V usage is TRBV5-1 and J usage is TRBJ2-5; the TCRdb D gene call, TRBD2, has no DNA to confirm it. The CDR3 consists of 16 residues. CDR1 is SGHRS, CDR2 YFSETQ, per germline. The CDR3: CASSPWTSGARETQYF.

V is TRBV4-2 and J is TRBJ2-3; there is no DNA to check the TCRdb D call of TRBD1. The CDR3 is 18 residues long. The germline V gene encodes CDR1 LGHNA and CDR2 YNFKEQ. The CDR3 protein is CASSRPGQGLGRTDTQYF.